A single sample is the source of the 26 T cell receptor beta chains below, sequenced in a study of PD-1 blockade in classical Hodgkin lymphoma. Profiled with immunoSEQ multiplex PCR; TCRdb holds only in-frame clones, not every one. The top ten clones hold about 16% of a sample with over 85,000 clones, roughly 76% of them seen once. Relapse was seen in all patients after autologous stem cell transplantation, and brentuximab vedotin exposure was variable. The source was peripheral blood mononuclear cells (PBMCs), collected before the second cycle of nivolumab. The receptor set was obtained from a human donor with classical Hodgkin lymphoma.

This clone was picked up one time. The chain uses TRBV7-2 and TRBJ2-7; weak D call: TRBD2 (6 bases). CDR1 is SGHTA, CDR2 FQGNSA, per germline. The V end was cut by 3 bases, the J end by 1 base, with 10 bases between. The CDR3 is 14 amino acids. CDR3 bases: TGTGCCAGCAGCTTCGTGCGGGGATCCTACGAGCAGTACTTC. It codes for CASSFVRGSYEQYF.

This clone was recorded once. The V call is TRBV12-2, the J call TRBJ1-2; the table gives TRBD1 as D, unverified against the DNA. TRBV12-2 is deemed a pseudogene. The CDR3 length is 12 residues. The CDR3 loop reads CASRYYKGCYTF. As DNA, the CDR3 is TGTGCAAGTAGATACTACAAGGGGTGCTACACCTTC.

CDR3 protein: CASLLNSYEQYF. The CDR3 DNA sequence: TGTGCCAGCCTCCTGAACTCCTACGAGCAGTACTTC. This chain links TRBV6-1 with TRBJ2-7, with unresolved D. The CDR3 covers 12 residues. The germline CDR1 and CDR2 sequences are MNHNS and SASEGT. Trimming stripped 8 bases from V and 0 bases from J, with 8 bases between.

The rearrangement joins TRBV6-4 to TRBJ2-2, with D perhaps matching TRBD1 or TRBD2 (6 bases each). CDR1 MRHNA and CDR2 SNTAGT come from the germline V gene. CDR3 size: 15 residues. Trimming cost V 7 bases and J 6 bases, with 18 bases left between them. CDR3 in amino acids: CASKTEGGLPGELFF. CDR3 nucleotides: TGTGCCAGCAAGACCGAAGGGGGGCTGCCCGGGGAGCTGTTTTTT.

V gene TRBV7-2 combines with J gene TRBJ1-1; D gene uncertain. In germline, CDR1 is SGHTA, CDR2 FQGNSA. The CDR3 contains 15 residues. V was pared by 1 base and J by 0 bases, with 9 bases between. The CDR3: CASSLVTRMNTEAFF. In nucleotides, the CDR3 is TGTGCCAGCAGCTTAGTTACGCGGATGAACACTGAAGCTTTCTTT. Full variable domain (rest looked up from reference TRBV7-2 and TRBJ1-1): GAGVSQSPSNKVTEKGKDVELRCDPISGHTALYWYRQSLGQGLEFLIYFQGNSAPDKSGLPSDRFSAERTGGSVSTLTIQRTQQEDSAVYLCASSLVTRMNTEAFFGQGTRLTVV.

V and J are TRBV6-5 and TRBJ1-2; no firm D call. This CDR3 is built from 14 residues. The V and J ends lost 2 bases and 4 bases respectively, with 11 bases between them. The germline V gene encodes CDR1 MNHEY and CDR2 SVGAGI. The chain's CDR3 is CASSYAGFGYGYTF. CDR3 coding DNA: TGTGCCAGCAGTTACGCGGGGTTCGGCTATGGCTACACCTTC.

The chain carries TRBV9 and TRBJ2-2; D unclear. The V end was cut by 1 base, the J end by 6 bases, with 7 bases between. There are 13 residues in the CDR3. Germline V lookup: CDR1 SGDLS, CDR2 YYNGEE. The CDR3 DNA follows: TGTGCCAGCAGCGTACGTGGGTCCGGGGAGCTGTTTTTT. It yields the protein CASSVRGSGELFF.

The chain recombines TRBV5-4 with TRBJ2-7; a weak D match, TRBD1 (6 bases). This CDR3 contains 14 residues. V was trimmed by 0 bases and J by 3 bases, leaving 10 bases between them. In germline, CDR1 is SGHNT, CDR2 YYREEE (reference sequence). This chain's CDR3 is CASSLVGGVYEQYF. The CDR3 DNA reads as TGTGCCAGCAGCTTGGTTGGGGGCGTCTACGAGCAGTACTTC. The entire variable domain, with the rest obtained from reference TRBV5-4 and TRBJ2-7, is as follows: ETGVTQSPTHLIKTRGQQVTLRCSSQSGHNTVSWYQQALGQGPQFIFQYYREEENGRGNFPPRFSGLQFPNYSSELNVNALELDDSALYLCASSLVGGVYEQYFGPGTRLTVT.

This clone has only a few counts. The CDR3 DNA reads as TGTGCCAGCAGTGGGACTTTCTCCTACGAGCAGTACTTC. Protein product: CASSGTFSYEQYF. This chain joins TRBV6-6 and TRBJ2-7; TRBD2 might be the D (6 bases). The CDR3 has 13 residues. Germline CDR1 is MNHNY and CDR2 is SVGAGI (reference sequence). Trimming stripped 5 bases from V and 0 bases from J, with 8 bases between.

V usage is TRBV30 and J usage is TRBJ1-1, with D possibly being TRBD1 (6 bases). The ends were cut back, 0 bases at V and 5 bases at J, with 19 bases in the middle. Germline lookup yields CDR1 GTSNPN and CDR2 SVGIG (reference sequence). The CDR3 length is 16 residues. The CDR3 loop is CAWSVSRIAGETEAFF. The CDR3 nucleotides are TGTGCCTGGAGTGTAAGCCGGATCGCAGGGGAGACTGAAGCTTTCTTT.

J is TRBJ2-5 and V is TRBV18; D is uncertain. The CDR3 is 15 residues long. Between the trimmed V and J ends, which lost 6 bases and 4 bases, there was a span of 18 bases. The germline V gene has CDR1 KGHSH and CDR2 LQKENI. CDR3 protein: CASSPDRFGPETQYF. DNA of the CDR3: TGTGCCAGCTCTCCAGATAGATTCGGGCCAGAGACCCAGTACTTC.

The chain links TRBV28 to TRBJ2-7; no clear D gene. CDR1 and CDR2 (germline): MDHEN, SYDVKM. With 8 bases removed from V and 13 bases from J, the gap between germline ends came to 15 bases. CDR3 length: 10 residues. CDR3 protein: CASAIRPVYF. For the CDR3, the DNA is TGTGCCAGCGCTATTCGGCCGGTATACTTC.

The V call is TRBV10-3, the J call TRBJ2-7; 7 positions agree with TRBD1. The CDR3 is 14 amino acids. Germline CDR1 and CDR2: ENHRY and SYGVKD. V shed 5 bases, J shed 2 bases, and the junction held 6 bases outside the gene matches. Here the CDR3 reads CAISTGTEAYEQYF. The DNA of the CDR3 is TGTGCCATCAGTACCGGGACAGAAGCCTACGAGCAGTACTTC.

The rearrangement joins TRBV7-8 to TRBJ2-1, with a tentative D call TRBD2 (6 bases). The CDR3 runs 17 residues. Germline V gene sequence: CDR1 SGHVS, CDR2 FQNEAQ. The V gene lost 4 bases and the J gene lost 4 bases, with 20 bases spanning the gap. The CDR3 reads CASSSAVADNWYNEQFF. The CDR3 DNA sequence: TGTGCCAGCAGCTCCGCGGTAGCGGACAATTGGTACAATGAGCAGTTCTTC.

This CDR3 reads CASSFRNSNQPQHF. CDR3 DNA sequence: TGTGCTAGCTCATTCAGGAATAGCAATCAGCCCCAGCATTTT. The chain is built from TRBV12-5 and TRBJ1-5; unclear D gene. Germline CDR1 reads LGHNT; CDR2 reads FRNRAP. Deletions cut 9 bases from V and 0 bases from J, with 12 bases between. The CDR3 runs to 14 residues. Drawing the rest from reference TRBV12-5 and TRBJ1-5, the complete variable domain is DARVTQTPRHKVTEMGQEVTMRCQPILGHNTVFWYRQTMMQGLELLAYFRNRAPLDDSGMPKDRFSAEMPDATLATLKIQPSEPRDSAVYFCASSFRNSNQPQHFGDGTRLSIL.

The table lists this clone with a few counts. The V and J genes are TRBV19 and TRBJ2-7; D is possibly TRBD2 (6 bases). CDR3 size: 14 residues. V was cut by 5 bases and J by 2 bases, with 13 bases left in between. CDR1 is LNHDA, CDR2 SQIVND, per germline (reference sequence). The CDR3 coding sequence is TGTGCCAGTAGTGTTAGCGGAGGAACCTACGAGCAGTACTTC. Its protein product is CASSVSGGTYEQYF.

J is TRBJ2-1 and V is TRBV20-1; D is ambiguous. CDR3 length equals 11 residues. Trimming took off 5 bases at V and 6 bases at J, with 8 bases between the two ends. CDR1 DFQATT and CDR2 SNEGSKA come from the germline V gene (reference sequence). The CDR3: CSASDPNEQFF. The CDR3 coding sequence is TGCAGTGCTTCCGACCCCAATGAGCAGTTCTTC.

The chain carries TRBV27 and TRBJ1-1; TRBD1 agrees at 7 bases. CDR1 and CDR2 from the germline V gene are MNHEY and SMNVEV (reference sequence). The CDR3 covers 15 residues. V lost 3 bases, J lost 3 bases, and 7 bases stayed unmatched. CDR3 coding DNA: TGTGCCAGCAGTTTCACTACAGGGGTCGACACTGAAGCTTTCTTT. Protein product: CASSFTTGVDTEAFF.

The chain uses TRBV5-1 and TRBJ1-1; a weak D match, TRBD1 (5 bases). V was shortened by 4 bases and J by 2 bases, with 12 bases between the two germline ends. CDR1 and CDR2 from the germline V gene are SGHRS and YFSETQ. The CDR3 extends over 14 amino acids. CDR3 nucleotide sequence: TGCGCCAGCAGCGTGAGACAGACCAACACTGAAGCTTTCTTT. Residues: CASSVRQTNTEAFF.

This clone was found a few times. CDR3 sequence: CASSLVQDTEAFF. In nucleotides, the CDR3 is TGTGCCAGCAGCTTAGTACAGGACACTGAAGCTTTCTTT. This chain connects TRBV11-2 to TRBJ1-1; TRBD1 is a possible D gene (5 bases). CDR1 is SGHAT and CDR2 is FQNNGV in the germline V gene. The CDR3 is made up of 13 amino acids. Between the trimmed V and J ends, which lost 1 base and 3 bases, there was a span of 6 bases.

This clone has a single count. The chain joins TRBV4-3 to TRBJ2-2, with unresolved D. CDR3 size: 15 residues. Between the trimmed V and J ends, which lost 0 bases and 7 bases, there was a span of 12 bases. The V gene's germline CDR1 is LGHNA and CDR2 YSLEER. This CDR3 is CASSQERRRLGELFF. DNA for the CDR3: TGCGCCAGCAGCCAAGAGAGGCGGCGTCTCGGGGAGCTGTTTTTT.

The V gene is TRBV5-1, the J gene TRBJ2-2; D is ambiguous. Germline CDR1 reads SGHRS; CDR2 reads YFSETQ. The CDR3 runs 14 residues. V was pared by 4 bases and J by 7 bases, with 14 bases between. The CDR3 spells CASSPLSGDGELFF. For the CDR3, the DNA is TGCGCCAGCAGCCCACTTTCGGGCGACGGGGAGCTGTTTTTT. Using reference TRBV5-1 and TRBJ2-2 for the parts outside the CDR3, the full variable domain is KAGVTQTPRYLIKTRGQQVTLSCSPISGHRSVSWYQQTPGQGLQFLFEYFSETQRNKGNFPGRFSGRQFSNSRSEMNVSTLELGDSALYLCASSPLSGDGELFFGEGSRLTVL.

The V and J genes are TRBV5-1 and TRBJ1-3; TRBD1 agrees at 10 bases. The germline gives CDR1 SGHRS, CDR2 YFSETQ. The CDR3 has 17 amino acids. V trimming: 2 bases; J trimming: 3 bases; junction bases outside the gene matches: 8. The CDR3 sequence is CASSFSGQGRSGNTIYF. The CDR3 DNA reads TGCGCCAGCAGCTTTTCGGGACAGGGGAGAAGTGGAAACACCATATATTTT.

The genes are TRBV5-1 and TRBJ2-4, with TRBD2 matching over 11 bases. In germline, CDR1 is SGHRS, CDR2 YFSETQ. The CDR3 spans 15 residues. The trim removed 4 bases at V and 5 bases at J, leaving 5 bases unmatched. The CDR3 spells CASSTTTSGENIQYF. In DNA, the CDR3 is TGCGCCAGCAGCACGACGACTAGCGGGGAAAACATTCAGTACTTC.

The gene calls are TRBV2 and TRBJ2-7; 9 nucleotides match TRBD1. With 6 bases clipped from V and 7 bases from J, the junction kept 10 bases outside the gene matches. The germline V gene encodes CDR1 SNHLY and CDR2 FYNNEI. The CDR3 length is 14 residues. The CDR3 is CASSLQGALSEQYF. CDR3 bases: TGTGCCAGCAGCCTACAGGGGGCATTGAGTGAGCAGTACTTC.

This clone turned up a few times. J is TRBJ2-3 and V is TRBV5-1; the D gene is possibly TRBD1 (6 bases). The CDR3 has 13 amino acids. Germline loops: CDR1 SGHRS, CDR2 YFSETQ. V shed 1 base and J shed 5 bases, with 8 bases lying between them. In DNA form, the CDR3 reads TGCGCCAGCAGCTTGTGGGGGCGAGATACGCAGTATTTT. This codes for CASSLWGRDTQYF.